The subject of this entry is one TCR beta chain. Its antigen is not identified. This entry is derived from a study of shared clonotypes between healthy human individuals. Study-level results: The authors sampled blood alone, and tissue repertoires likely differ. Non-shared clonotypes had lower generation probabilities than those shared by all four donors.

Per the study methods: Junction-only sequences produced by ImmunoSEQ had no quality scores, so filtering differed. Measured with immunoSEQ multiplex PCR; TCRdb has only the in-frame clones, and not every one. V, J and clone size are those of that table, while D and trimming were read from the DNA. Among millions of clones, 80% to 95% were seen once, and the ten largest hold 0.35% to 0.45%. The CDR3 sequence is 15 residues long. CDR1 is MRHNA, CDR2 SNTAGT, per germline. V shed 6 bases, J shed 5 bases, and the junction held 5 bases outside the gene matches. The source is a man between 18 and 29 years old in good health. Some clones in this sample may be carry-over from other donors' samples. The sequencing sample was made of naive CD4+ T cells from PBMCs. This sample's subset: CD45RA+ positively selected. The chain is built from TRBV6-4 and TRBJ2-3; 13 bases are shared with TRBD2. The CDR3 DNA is TGTGCCAGCAGACCCGGACTAGCGGGAGTAGATACGCAGTATTTT. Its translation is CASRPGLAGVDTQYF.